This passage covers 17 T cell receptor beta chains from one sample sequenced in a study of tumor-infiltrating lymphocytes in primary liver carcinoma. Germline DNA was extracted alongside blood RNA, which was obtained from unsorted whole blood. cDNA specific to TCR beta was made from 500 ng of total RNA, with a constant-region primer employed for priming. Investigators got TCR beta libraries out of three nested multiplex PCR rounds, done with slightly modified ARM-PCR. The first two PCR rounds used TRBV1-TRBV30 primers with a Cbeta primer, about 9 cycles each. TCRdb reanalysed the multiplex PCR reads using MiXCR and keeps one entry per CDR3 protein. The profile shows approximately 300,000 distinct CDR3 sequences, more than 55% of them singletons. Material for sequencing was peripheral blood. The receptor source for this set is a middle-aged man with primary liver carcinoma and hepatitis B virus infection.

As to this clonotype: Possible read error: a much larger clone is one base away. The J gene is TRBJ1-5, the V gene TRBV7-8; no definite D call. Germline CDR1 is SGHVS and CDR2 is FQNEAQ. V lost 1 base to trimming and J lost 2 bases, with 12 bases between them. This CDR3 spans 16 amino acids. As DNA, the CDR3 is TGTGCCAGCAGCTTAGTAGAGGAGGCGGGCAATCAGCCCCAGCATTTT. Translation: CASSLVEEAGNQPQHF.

Concerning this clonotype itself: A read error may produce the germline difference seen at one junction end. The chain uses TRBV10-3 and TRBJ2-6; TRBD1 might be the D (5 bases). CDR1 and CDR2 from the germline V gene are ENHRY and SYGVKD. The CDR3 contains 16 residues. In DNA form, the CDR3 reads TGTGCCATCAGTGTAGGACCTTTGGCTGGGGCCAAGGTCCTGACTTTC. Amino acids: CAISVGPLAGAKVLTF.

Regarding this clonotype: A much larger clone sits a single nucleotide away, making a read error possible. The chain is built from TRBV7-9 and TRBJ1-5; D is unresolved. There are 14 residues in the CDR3. The germline V gene encodes CDR1 SEHNR and CDR2 FQNEAQ (reference sequence). CDR3 region: CTSSLVGGDQPQHF. In DNA form, the CDR3 reads TGTACCAGCAGCTTAGTAGGCGGGGATCAGCCCCAGCATTTT.

Points on this clonotype: This may come from a read error, since a much larger clone is one base off. The chain recombines TRBV12-3 or TRBV12-4 with TRBJ1-6, with a weak D call TRBD1 (6 bases). The CDR3 is 13 amino acids. The CDR3, as DNA: TGTGCCAGCAGTCCCCAGGGGTCATCACCCCCCCACTTT. Amino acids: CASSPQGSSPPHF.

Concerning this clonotype: At one of its ends the junction is not consistent with the germline gene, which may arise from a read error. The chain recombines TRBV6-1 with TRBJ2-2; D unclear. CDR1 and CDR2 from the germline V gene are MNHNS and SASEGT. CDR3 size: 14 residues. The CDR3 DNA is TGTGCCAGCAGGTCCCTGTGGAACACCGAGGAGCTGTTTTTT. It yields the protein CASRSLWNTEELFF.

Concerning this clonotype: The junction and the germline gene differ at one end; a read error may be behind it. This chain uses TRBV5-1 with TRBJ2-5; D may be TRBD2 (6 bases). Looked up from germline, CDR1 is SGHRS and CDR2 is YFSETQ. CDR3 length: 13 residues. CDR3 sequence (DNA): TGCGCCAGCCGCTTGGGGCTAGCGGAGACCCAGTACTTC. This gives the protein CASRLGLAETQYF.

A remark on this clonotype: One end of the junction does not line up with germline, which may come from a read error. The rearrangement links TRBV11-2 to TRBJ2-1, with 7 positions matching TRBD2. This CDR3 region has 16 residues. Germline assignment: CDR1 SGHAT and CDR2 FQNNGV. CDR3 sequence reads: CASSLGSGQFGGEQSF. CDR3 nucleotide sequence: TGTGCCAGCAGCTTAGGTAGCGGGCAATTCGGGGGTGAGCAGTCCTTC.

Notes on this clonotype: One junction end does not reproduce the germline sequence, and a read error may be involved. The V and J genes are TRBV6-6 and TRBJ2-5; D unresolved. The CDR3 is 11 residues long. The germline CDR1 and CDR2 sequences are MNHNY and SVGAGI (reference sequence). CDR3 bases: TGTGTCAGCAGTTATAAAGAGACCCAGTACTTC. Translation: CVSSYKETQYF.

In regard to this clonotype: This may be a read error: a much more frequent sequence differs by one nucleotide. The V and J genes are TRBV6-1 and TRBJ2-7; tentative D call: TRBD2 (5 bases). This CDR3 is 14 amino acids long. From germline, CDR1 is MNHNS and CDR2 SASEGT. DNA for the CDR3: TGTGCCAGCTGTGAACGAGGGCAGAACTACGAGCAGTACTTC. Protein: CASCERGQNYEQYF.

The chain carries TRBV28 and TRBJ2-5; 7 bases line up with TRBD1. CDR3 length: 15 residues. Germline CDR1 is MDHEN and CDR2 is SYDVKM. V dropped 11 bases and J dropped 2; count of bases not matched to a gene: 14. The CDR3 DNA reads TGTGCCTCCCACCCCGTCGGGACAGTACAAGAGACCCAGTACTTC. The encoded protein is CASHPVGTVQETQYF.

This clonotype has more than one count but fewer than ten. Just one base apart from a much larger clone, this may be a read error. The chain combines TRBV29-1 with TRBJ1-1, with D uncertain. Looked up from germline, CDR1 is SQVTM and CDR2 is ANQGSEA. This CDR3 spans 11 amino acids. This CDR3 reads CGVGVNTEAFF. The CDR3, as DNA: TGCGGCGTTGGAGTGAACACTGAAGCTTTCTTT. The whole variable domain, remainder taken from reference TRBV29-1 and TRBJ1-1, is SAVISQKPSRDICQRGTSLTIQCQVDSQVTMMFWYRQQPGQSLTLIATANQGSEATYESGFVIDKFPISRPNLTFSTLTVSNMSPEDSSIYLCGVGVNTEAFFGQGTRLTVV.

This chain uses TRBV7-2 with TRBJ2-3; D is ambiguous. The CDR3 totals 15 residues. CDR1 SGHTA and CDR2 FQGNSA come from the germline V gene. V lost 1 base and J lost 5, with 13 bases in between. The CDR3 reads CASSLGLPAQDTQYF. Here the CDR3 DNA reads TGTGCCAGCAGCTTAGGCCTCCCAGCCCAAGATACGCAGTATTTT. Using reference TRBV7-2 and TRBJ2-3 for the parts outside the CDR3, the full variable domain is GAGVSQSPSNKVTEKGKDVELRCDPISGHTALYWYRQSLGQGLEFLIYFQGNSAPDKSGLPSDRFSAERTGGSVSTLTIQRTQQEDSAVYLCASSLGLPAQDTQYFGPGTRLTVL.

On this clonotype itself: One junction end disagrees with the germline gene, perhaps due to a read error. This chain links TRBV12-3 or TRBV12-4 with TRBJ2-2; TRBD1 or TRBD2 may be the D gene (5 bases each). This CDR3 comprises 13 residues. This CDR3 reads CARSPLGTGKLFF. DNA for the CDR3: TGTGCCAGGAGCCCCCTAGGGACCGGGAAGCTGTTTTTT.

This clonotype was found once. The CDR3 carries no conserved terminal phenylalanine or tryptophan, so it likely arises from a read error. The DNA is omitted, as the CDR3 cannot be located on it reliably, and the CDR3 follows TCRdb's listing. The chain joins TRBV11-2 to TRBJ2-5; the D call TRBD1 from the table was never checked on the DNA. Germline V lookup: CDR1 SGHAT, CDR2 FQNNGV. Termini included, the CDR3 measures 16 amino acids. CDR3 residues: CASSLGLATGTETQNS.

This chain links TRBV11-2 with TRBJ2-7; D not certain. CDR1 SGHAT and CDR2 FQNNGV come from the germline V gene. The CDR3 is 12 residues long. V dropped 5 bases and J dropped 10 bases, with 15 bases sitting between them. CDR3 region: CASSHSSYNQYF. The CDR3 region has the DNA TGTGCCAGCAGCCACTCGTCCTACAATCAGTACTTC.

By proportion, this clonotype is medium-sized. The J gene is TRBJ1-4, the V gene TRBV11-2, with TRBD1 as a possible D gene (5 bases). The CDR3 runs 14 residues. Trimming stripped 4 bases from V and 8 bases from J, with 14 bases between. Looked up from germline, CDR1 is SGHAT and CDR2 is FQNNGV. In DNA form, the CDR3 reads TGTGCCAGCAGCTCGTCGGGACCGGGCGAAAAACTGTTTTTT. Its translation is CASSSSGPGEKLFF.

This clonotype was seen only once. With a much larger clone just one base away, this may be a read error. The chain links TRBV12-3 or TRBV12-4 to TRBJ2-5, with 9 bases lining up with TRBD1. J lost 5 bases, V lost 6 bases, and 13 bases had no gene match. The CDR3 loop spans 16 amino acids. For the CDR3, the DNA is TGTGCCAGCAGGGGTACAGGGGGCGCCGCGGTGGAGACCCAGTACTTC. It yields the protein CASRGTGGAAVETQYF.